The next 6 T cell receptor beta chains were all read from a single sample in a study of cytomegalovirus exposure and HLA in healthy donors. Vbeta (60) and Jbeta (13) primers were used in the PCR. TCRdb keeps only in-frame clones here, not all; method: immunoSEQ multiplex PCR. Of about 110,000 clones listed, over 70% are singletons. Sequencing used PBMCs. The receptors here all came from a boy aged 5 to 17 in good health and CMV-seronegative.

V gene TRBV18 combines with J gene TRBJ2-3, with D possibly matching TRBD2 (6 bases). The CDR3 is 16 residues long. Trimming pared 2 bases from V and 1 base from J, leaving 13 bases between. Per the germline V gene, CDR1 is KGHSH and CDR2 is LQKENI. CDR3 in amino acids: CASSPEGTYRTDTQYF. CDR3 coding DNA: TGTGCCAGCTCACCAGAGGGGACTTACCGCACAGATACGCAGTATTTT.

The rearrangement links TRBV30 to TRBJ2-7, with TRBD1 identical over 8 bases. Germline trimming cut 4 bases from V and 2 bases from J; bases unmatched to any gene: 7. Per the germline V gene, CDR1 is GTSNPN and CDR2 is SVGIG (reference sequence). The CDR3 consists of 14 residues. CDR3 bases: TGTGCCTGGATGGTGCAGACAGGGGCCTACGAGCAGTACTTC. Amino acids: CAWMVQTGAYEQYF.

This chain's CDR3 is CASGFDRGETQYF. The CDR3 bases are TGTGCTAGTGGTTTCGACAGGGGAGAGACCCAGTACTTC. The J gene is TRBJ2-5, the V gene TRBV12-5; 8 bases fit TRBD1. After removal of 3 bases from V and 4 bases from J, the junction contained 1 base not matched to a gene. The CDR3 is made up of 13 amino acids. CDR1 is LGHNT, CDR2 FRNRAP, per germline.

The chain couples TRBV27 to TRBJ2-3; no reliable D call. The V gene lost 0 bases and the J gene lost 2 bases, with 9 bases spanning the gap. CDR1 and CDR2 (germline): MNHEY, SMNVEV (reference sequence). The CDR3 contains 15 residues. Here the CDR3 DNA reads TGTGCCAGCAGTTTATCGGCCTCTTACACAGATACGCAGTATTTT. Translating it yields CASSLSASYTDTQYF.

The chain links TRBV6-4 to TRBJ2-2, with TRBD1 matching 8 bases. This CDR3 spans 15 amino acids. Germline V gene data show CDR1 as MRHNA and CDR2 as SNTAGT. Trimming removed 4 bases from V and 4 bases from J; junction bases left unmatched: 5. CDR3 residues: CASSAGGASTGELFF. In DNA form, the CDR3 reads TGTGCCAGCAGTGCAGGGGGCGCGAGCACCGGGGAGCTGTTTTTT.

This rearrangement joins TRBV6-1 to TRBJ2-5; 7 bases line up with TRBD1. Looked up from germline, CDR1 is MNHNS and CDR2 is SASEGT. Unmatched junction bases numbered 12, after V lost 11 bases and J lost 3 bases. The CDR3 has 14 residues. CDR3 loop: CAASGLTGEETQYF. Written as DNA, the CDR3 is TGTGCCGCTTCAGGGCTCACAGGGGAAGAGACCCAGTACTTC.